This TCR beta chain is drawn from a study of blood T cell repertoires in COVID-19. In the study overall: Italy, Spain and the United States were the sources of the convalescent and acute COVID-19 samples. T cells, B-cell-depleted T cells, or PBMCs provided the cDNA or gDNA that served as material.

Per the study methods: Cell counts per sample came from amplifying reference gene primers. Data came from immunoSEQ multiplex PCR; TCRdb stores just in-frame clones and leaves some out. V and J calls and clone size come straight from that table; D and trimming were deduced from the DNA. The sample includes about 25,000 clones, roughly nine tenths of them seen just once. Germline lookup yields CDR1 SGHRS and CDR2 YFSETQ. This CDR3 is built from 16 residues. The germline V and J ends were trimmed by 2 bases and 2 bases, with 14 bases remaining between them. This rearrangement joins TRBV5-1 to TRBJ1-5, with D hard to call. Sequences were obtained from peripheral blood. This clonotype was sampled from a man aged 65-85 years with acute or convalescent COVID-19. The CDR3 region has the DNA TGCGCCAGCAGCTTAGACCCAGCGGGAGGCAATCAGCCCCAGCATTTT. This codes for CASSLDPAGGNQPQHF.